This entry lists 10 T cell receptor beta chains sequenced from one sample in a study of siplizumab effects on memory and regulatory T cells. Only in-frame clones appear in the TCRdb table, and some are missing; sequencing was by immunoSEQ multiplex PCR. The sample has around 100,000 clones; 94% are singletons. Sequenced sample: non-Treg CD4+ T cells sorted from blood. The receptors originated from a human donor in good health.

This rearrangement joins TRBV19 to TRBJ2-7; 7 bases agree with TRBD2. The V gene end was trimmed by 3 bases and the J gene end by 6 bases; junction bases not matched to a gene: 11. Germline V lookup: CDR1 LNHDA, CDR2 SQIVND (reference sequence). CDR3 length: 15 amino acids. CDR3 region: CASSIGATSRSEQYF. For the CDR3, the DNA is TGTGCCAGTAGTATTGGGGCGACTAGCCGGAGCGAGCAGTACTTC.

The rearrangement joins TRBV4-2 to TRBJ2-7; 8 positions agree with TRBD2. V lost 5 bases to trimming and J lost 0 bases; unmatched junction nucleotides: 9. Germline CDR1 reads LGHNA; CDR2 reads YNFKEQ. This CDR3 spans 16 amino acids. The DNA of the CDR3 is TGTGCCAGCAGCGAGTCAGTAGCGGGGTACTCCTACGAGCAGTACTTC. This sequence encodes CASSESVAGYSYEQYF.

This clone appeared once. The rearrangement joins TRBV19 to TRBJ2-6; D is ambiguous. This CDR3 contains 15 residues. Germline V gene data show CDR1 as LNHDA and CDR2 as SQIVND (reference sequence). With 3 bases removed from V and 4 bases from J, the gap between germline ends came to 10 bases. CDR3 loop: CASSIPAPGANVLTF. The CDR3, as DNA: TGTGCCAGTAGTATCCCTGCTCCAGGGGCCAACGTCCTGACTTTC.

V gene TRBV30 combines with J gene TRBJ1-2; D not resolved. This CDR3 is built from 13 residues. Trimming pared 8 bases from V and 0 bases from J, leaving 13 bases between. From germline, CDR1 is GTSNPN and CDR2 SVGIG (reference sequence). The chain's CDR3 is CAGETRANYGYTF. The CDR3 bases are TGTGCCGGAGAAACGCGAGCTAACTATGGCTACACCTTC.

The V call is TRBV30, the J call TRBJ2-5; the D is unclear. This CDR3 is built from 12 residues. Germline loops: CDR1 GTSNPN, CDR2 SVGIG (reference sequence). V lost 2 bases, J lost 10 bases, and 14 bases lay in between. CDR3 in DNA: TGTGCCTGGAGTACTTTAAGGCGTGACCAGTACTTC. Translating gives CAWSTLRRDQYF.

This chain links TRBV30 with TRBJ2-2; D is perhaps TRBD2 (5 bases). Germline loops: CDR1 GTSNPN, CDR2 SVGIG (reference sequence). Deletions cut 3 bases from V and 5 bases from J, with 13 bases between. The CDR3 spans 14 residues. The CDR3 region is CAWRRSRGTGELFF. As DNA, the CDR3 is TGTGCCTGGAGGCGAAGTCGAGGGACCGGGGAGCTGTTTTTT.

This clone was observed once. One junction end disagrees with the germline gene, perhaps due to a read error. The chain is built from TRBV2 and TRBJ2-3, with D unclear. CDR1 is SNHLY and CDR2 is FYNNEI in the germline V gene. There are 14 residues in the CDR3. In DNA form, the CDR3 reads TGTGCCAGCAGGGAAGCGACTAGCACAGATACGCAGTATTTT. This codes for CASREATSTDTQYF.

V usage is TRBV12-5 and J usage is TRBJ2-1; a possible D gene is TRBD2 (5 bases). Looked up from germline, CDR1 is LGHNT and CDR2 is FRNRAP. The CDR3 loop spans 13 amino acids. V was clipped by 1 base and J by 15 bases, with 16 bases between them. DNA for the CDR3: TGTGCTAGTGGTTTGGCGGACGGGATATTTATGTTCTTC. It encodes CASGLADGIFMFF.

The genes are TRBV9 and TRBJ2-1; D remains ambiguous. V shed 0 bases and J shed 5 bases, with 15 bases lying between them. The CDR3 contains 16 residues. Germline V CDR1 and CDR2: SGDLS, YYNGEE. The CDR3 region is CASSVAGMSTHNEQFF. The CDR3 DNA is TGTGCCAGCAGCGTAGCTGGTATGTCCACACACAATGAGCAGTTCTTC.

The chain recombines TRBV2 with TRBJ2-7; TRBD1 or TRBD2 may be the D gene (5 bases each). Deletions cut 0 bases from V and 6 bases from J, with 9 bases between. From germline, CDR1 is SNHLY and CDR2 FYNNEI. The CDR3 has 13 amino acids. The CDR3 reads CASSEAGVGEQYF. Written as DNA, the CDR3 is TGTGCCAGCAGTGAAGCGGGGGTGGGCGAGCAGTACTTC. Combining the CDR3 with reference TRBV2 and TRBJ2-7 gives the whole variable domain EPEVTQTPSHQVTQMGQEVILRCVPISNHLYFYWYRQILGQKVEFLVSFYNNEISEKSEIFDDQFSVERPDGSNFTLKIRSTKLEDSAMYFCASSEAGVGEQYFGPGTRLTVT.